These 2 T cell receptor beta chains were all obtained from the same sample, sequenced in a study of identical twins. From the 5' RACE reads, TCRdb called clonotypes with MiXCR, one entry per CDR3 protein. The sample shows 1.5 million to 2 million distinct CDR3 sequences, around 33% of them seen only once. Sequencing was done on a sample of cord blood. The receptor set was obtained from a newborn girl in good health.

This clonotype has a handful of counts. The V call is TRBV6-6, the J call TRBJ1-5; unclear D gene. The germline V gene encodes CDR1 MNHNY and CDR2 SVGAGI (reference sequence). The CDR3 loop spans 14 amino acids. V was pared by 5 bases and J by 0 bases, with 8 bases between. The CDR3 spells CASSTPYSNQPQHF. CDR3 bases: TGTGCCAGCAGTACCCCTTATAGCAATCAGCCCCAGCATTTT.

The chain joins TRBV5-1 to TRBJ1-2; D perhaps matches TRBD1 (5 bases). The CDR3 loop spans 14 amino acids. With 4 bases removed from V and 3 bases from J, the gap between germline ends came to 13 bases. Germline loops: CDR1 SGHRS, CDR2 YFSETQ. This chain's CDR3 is CASSPGLRDYGYTF. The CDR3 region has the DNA TGCGCCAGCAGCCCAGGGTTGCGGGACTATGGCTACACCTTC.